The 9 T cell receptor beta chains below come from one sample, sequenced in a study of regulatory T cells in long-lasting Graves disease. Time point specified: newly diagnosed GD, antithyroid drugs for less than 3 months. From RNA extracted from PBMCs, the TCR library was made. With iRepertoire HTBI primers and Arm-PCR of CDR3 regions, TCR beta libraries were built. TCRdb fed the multiplex PCR reads into MiXCR, producing one record per CDR3 protein. The table includes approximately 460,000 distinct CDR3 sequences, 15% to 20% detected once. Another study also made use of these data, one on T cells in Graves' hyperthyroidism and ophthalmopathy.

The specimen comprised peripheral blood mononuclear cells (PBMCs), sampled at new diagnosis, from a patient treated with antithyroid drugs. These TCRs come from a woman aged 25 to 39 with Graves disease.

V is TRBV6-1 and J is TRBJ2-7; 9 positions agree with TRBD1. Losses at the gene ends were 6 bases for V and 1 base for J; bases not matched to a gene: 4. Germline V gene data show CDR1 as MNHNS and CDR2 as SASEGT. The CDR3 contains 14 residues. The CDR3 DNA reads as TGTGCCAGCAGAGCGGGACAGGGATCCTACGAGCAGTACTTC. Amino acid sequence: CASRAGQGSYEQYF.

Many counts were recorded for this clonotype. The CDR3: CSAPEPGVADTQYF. CDR3 in DNA: TGCAGTGCTCCGGAACCGGGAGTCGCAGATACGCAGTATTTT. The chain combines TRBV20-1 with TRBJ2-3; maybe TRBD2 (6 bases). The CDR3 runs to 14 residues. From germline, CDR1 is DFQATT and CDR2 SNEGSKA (reference sequence). V lost 5 bases and J 4 bases, leaving 16 bases between the germline ends.

About this clonotype itself: This may be a read error, as it is one base from a much larger clone. Given the absence of the conserved phenylalanine or tryptophan at the CDR3 end, a read error is likely. The V call is TRBV6-5, the J call TRBJ2-7; a possible D gene is TRBD1 (6 bases). CDR1 is MNHEY and CDR2 is SVGAGI in the germline V gene. The ends were cut back, 4 bases at V and 1 base at J, with 14 bases in the middle. This CDR3 has 15 amino acids. Here the CDR3 DNA reads TGTGCCAGCAGTTTCGGAGTCAGGGGATCCTACGAGCAGTACCTC. Its protein product is CASSFGVRGSYEQYL.

The table lists this clonotype with many counts. At one end, the junction sequence differs from germline, possibly due to a read error. The V call is TRBV18, the J call TRBJ2-3; a possible D gene is TRBD2 (6 bases). Germline CDR1 KGHSH, CDR2 LQKENI. This CDR3 region has 12 residues. DNA of the CDR3: TGTGCCAGCTCGGCGGGGATCGATACCCAGTATTTT. Protein product: CASSAGIDTQYF. Full variable domain (remainder filled in from reference TRBV18 and TRBJ2-3): NAGVMQNPRHLVRRRGQEARLRCSPMKGHSHVYWYRQLPEEGLKFMVYLQKENIIDESGMPKERFSAEFPKEGPSILRIQQVVRGDSAAYFCASSAGIDTQYFGPGTRLTVL.

In this sample, this clonotype turned up many times. This rearrangement joins TRBV18 to TRBJ1-1, with D unclear. CDR1 and CDR2 from the germline V gene are KGHSH and LQKENI. Trimming removed 8 bases from V and 0 bases from J, with 16 bases in between. There are 15 residues in the CDR3. The CDR3 DNA reads as TGTGCCAGCAGCCCCCCCGGCAGTTTGAACACTGAAGCTTTCTTT. Translating it yields CASSPPGSLNTEAFF.

The DNA for the CDR3 is TGTGCCAGCAGCGTACAGGGAAGCCAAGAGACCCAGTACTTC. It is translated as CASSVQGSQETQYF. The V and J genes are TRBV2 and TRBJ2-5; tentatively, D is TRBD1 (6 bases). V was cut by 6 bases and J by 1 base, with 12 bases left in between. From germline, CDR1 is SNHLY and CDR2 FYNNEI. The CDR3 has 14 amino acids.

This clonotype came up many times. The chain carries TRBV6-1 and TRBJ2-7; a weak D match, TRBD2 (7 bases). The V end was cut by 6 bases, the J end by 5 bases, with 14 bases between. Germline V gene data show CDR1 as MNHNS and CDR2 as SASEGT. This CDR3 contains 13 residues. The CDR3 here is CASRRGEGNEQYF. In DNA, the CDR3 is TGTGCCAGCAGAAGGGGGGAGGGGAACGAGCAGTACTTC.

This clonotype has more than one count but fewer than ten. This chain joins TRBV5-1 and TRBJ2-6, with D uncertain. Trimming removed 6 bases at V and 0 bases at J, with 16 bases between. There are 17 residues in the CDR3. Germline lookup yields CDR1 SGHRS and CDR2 YFSETQ. The CDR3 DNA reads as TGCGCCAGCAACTCACCCAACTCCACCTCTGGGGCCAACGTCCTGACTTTC. It yields the protein CASNSPNSTSGANVLTF.

Many counts were recorded for this clonotype. The chain carries TRBV7-9 and TRBJ1-1; no clear D. In germline, CDR1 is SEHNR, CDR2 FQNEAQ (reference sequence). The CDR3 loop spans 13 amino acids. Trimming removed 5 bases at V and 1 base at J, with 8 bases between. The CDR3 DNA reads TGTGCCAGCAGCGGACGGGGGAACACTGAAGCTTTCTTT. As protein: CASSGRGNTEAFF. The full variable domain, completed using reference TRBV7-9 and TRBJ1-1, is DTGVSQNPRHKITKRGQNVTFRCDPISEHNRLYWYRQTLGQGPEFLTYFQNEAQLEKSRLLSDRFSAERPKGSFSTLEIQRTEQGDSAMYLCASSGRGNTEAFFGQGTRLTVV.